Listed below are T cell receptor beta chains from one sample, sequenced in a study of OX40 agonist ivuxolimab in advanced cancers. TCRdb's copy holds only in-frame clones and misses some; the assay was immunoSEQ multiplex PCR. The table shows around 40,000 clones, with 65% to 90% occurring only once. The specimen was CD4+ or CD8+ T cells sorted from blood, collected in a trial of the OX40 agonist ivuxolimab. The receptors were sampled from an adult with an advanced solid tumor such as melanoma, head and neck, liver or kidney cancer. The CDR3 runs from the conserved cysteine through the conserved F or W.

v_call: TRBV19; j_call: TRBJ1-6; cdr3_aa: CASRAGNYSPLHF
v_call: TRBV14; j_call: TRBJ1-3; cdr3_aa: CASNDPGSLGENTIYF
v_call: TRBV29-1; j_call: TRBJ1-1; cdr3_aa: CSDRTGATEAFF
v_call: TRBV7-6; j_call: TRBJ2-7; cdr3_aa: CASSLQGAGEQYF
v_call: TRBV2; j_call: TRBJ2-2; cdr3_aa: CASWTSGRAVGTGELFF
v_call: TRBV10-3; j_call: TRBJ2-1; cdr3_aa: CAISPGQGAYNEQFF
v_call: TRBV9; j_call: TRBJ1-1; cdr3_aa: CASSVGGENTEAFF
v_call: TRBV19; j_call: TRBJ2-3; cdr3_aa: CASAQDTDTQYF
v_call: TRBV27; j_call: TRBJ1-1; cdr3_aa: CASSLFPGDTEAFF
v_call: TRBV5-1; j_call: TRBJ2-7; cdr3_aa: CASSPEPGQKIYEQYF
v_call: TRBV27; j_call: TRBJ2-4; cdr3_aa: CASSPGGRSDIQYF
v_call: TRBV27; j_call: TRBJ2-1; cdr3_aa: CASSVPSASGVHNEQFF
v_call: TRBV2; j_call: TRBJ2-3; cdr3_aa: CASTAVGTQYF
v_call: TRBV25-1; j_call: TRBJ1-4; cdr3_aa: CASRSGTGVPNEKLFF
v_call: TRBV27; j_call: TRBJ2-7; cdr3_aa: CASSYRRSSYEQYF
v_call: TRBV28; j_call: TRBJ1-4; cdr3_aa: CASSLRGDRVFGLFF
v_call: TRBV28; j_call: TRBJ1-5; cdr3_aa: CASSFPSNQPQHF
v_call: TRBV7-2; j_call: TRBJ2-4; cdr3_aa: CASSRPGDRAKNIQYF
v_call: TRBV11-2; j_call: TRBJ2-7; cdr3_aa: CASSSGLAAYEQYF
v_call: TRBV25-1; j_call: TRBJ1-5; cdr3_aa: CASGLGGNQPQHF
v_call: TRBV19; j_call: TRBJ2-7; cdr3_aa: CASSPGQGTYEQYF
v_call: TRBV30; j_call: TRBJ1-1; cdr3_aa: CAWEIGGPYTEAFF
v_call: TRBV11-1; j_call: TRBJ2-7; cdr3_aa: CASSILGTGGYEQYF
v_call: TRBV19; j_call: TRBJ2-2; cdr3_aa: CASTVTGELFF
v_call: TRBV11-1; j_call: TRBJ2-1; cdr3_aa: CASSLWGGSEQFF
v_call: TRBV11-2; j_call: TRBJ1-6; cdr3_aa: CASSLSYQGRNSPLHF
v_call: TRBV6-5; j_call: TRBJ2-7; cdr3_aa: CASSYFRSSYEQYF
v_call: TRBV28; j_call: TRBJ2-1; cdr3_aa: CASSHGQVGGGLDEQFF
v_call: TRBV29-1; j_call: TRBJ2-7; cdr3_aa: CSVEGAGDPYEQYF
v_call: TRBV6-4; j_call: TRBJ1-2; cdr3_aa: CASSRRRGDGYTF
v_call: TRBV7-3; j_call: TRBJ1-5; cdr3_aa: CASSYPGEGGQPQHF
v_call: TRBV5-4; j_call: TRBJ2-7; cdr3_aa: CASSLRGQFPYEQYF
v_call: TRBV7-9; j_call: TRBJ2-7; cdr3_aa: CASSLAGEQYF
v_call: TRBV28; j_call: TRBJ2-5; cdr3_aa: CASSLWTSGRAGEETQYF
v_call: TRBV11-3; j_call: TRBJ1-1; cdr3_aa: CASSLGGRQNTEAFF
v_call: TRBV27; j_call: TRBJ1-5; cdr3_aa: CASSPGTGGRQPQHF
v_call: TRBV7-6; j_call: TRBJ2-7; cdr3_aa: CASSLRGMGYEQYF
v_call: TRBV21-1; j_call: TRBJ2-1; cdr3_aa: CASSDRDQKGGYNEQFF
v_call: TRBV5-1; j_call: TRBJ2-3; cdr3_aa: CASTSGLAGGDTQYF
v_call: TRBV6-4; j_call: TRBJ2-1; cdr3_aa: CASSEFWGRYNEQFF
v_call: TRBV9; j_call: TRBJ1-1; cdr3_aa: CASSVAPDRNMNTEAFF
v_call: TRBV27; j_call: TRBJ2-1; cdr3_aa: CASSAYSGGPSSYNEQFF
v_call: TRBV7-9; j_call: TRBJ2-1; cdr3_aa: CASSFGITTYNEQFF
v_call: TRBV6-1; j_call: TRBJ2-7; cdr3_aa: CASSGTGTSEQYF
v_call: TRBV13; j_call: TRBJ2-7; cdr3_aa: CASSLAGRMDEQYF
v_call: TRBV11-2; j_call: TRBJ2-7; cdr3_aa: CASSLVDGPYEQYF
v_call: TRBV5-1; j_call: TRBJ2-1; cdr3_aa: CASSLARTGTRGSHEQFF
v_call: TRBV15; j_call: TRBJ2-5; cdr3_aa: CATSGDRSNQETQYF